Listed below are T cell receptor beta chains from one sample, sequenced in a study of blood T cell repertoires in COVID-19. Data came from immunoSEQ multiplex PCR; TCRdb stores just in-frame clones and leaves some out. The sample has 85,000 to 95,000 clones; about 90% are singletons. The sample comprised peripheral blood. The origin of the receptors is a woman in her 50s in a cohort sampled during active COVID-19. Both conserved end residues are part of each CDR3. D genes are given only for firm matches.

>TRBJ2-2|-|TRBV3-1/TRBV3-2
CASSQDPGAGTGELFF
TGTGCCAGCAGCCAAGACCCGGGAGCGGGCACCGGGGAGCTGTTTTTT
>TRBJ2-7|TRBD2|TRBV27
CASRGLAARSYEQYF
TGTGCCAGCAGGGGACTAGCGGCGCGCTCCTACGAGCAGTACTTC
>TRBJ2-3|TRBD2|TRBV3-1/TRBV3-2
CASRVGGGGALNTQYF
TGTGCCAGCAGGGTAGGGGGCGGGGGGGCCCTGAATACGCAGTATTTT
>TRBJ2-1|-|TRBV12-3/TRBV12-4
CASTRWGDEQFF
TGTGCCAGCACCCGGTGGGGAGATGAGCAGTTCTTC
>TRBJ2-7|-|TRBV3-1/TRBV3-2
CASSQEIARDYEQYF
TGTGCCAGCAGCCAAGAGATTGCGCGGGACTACGAGCAGTACTTC
>TRBJ2-2|-|TRBV5-1
CASRTQNTGELFF
TGCGCCAGCAGGACACAGAACACCGGGGAGCTGTTTTTT
>TRBJ1-4|-|TRBV28
CASIGSQSGEKLFF
TGTGCCAGCATAGGATCCCAGTCCGGGGAAAAACTGTTTTTT
>TRBJ2-1|-|TRBV18
CASSPQGSNEQFF
TGTGCCAGCTCACCACAGGGGTCCAATGAGCAGTTCTTC
>TRBJ2-1|-|TRBV6-6
CASSYDSEQFF
TGTGCCAGCAGTTACGACTCTGAGCAGTTCTTC
>TRBJ2-3|TRBD2|TRBV5-1
CASSLELAGKTDTQYF
TGCGCCAGCAGCTTGGAACTAGCGGGAAAGACAGATACGCAGTATTTT
>TRBJ2-5|TRBD2|TRBV4-1
CASTQTPHTGTSGGVETQYF
TGCGCCAGCACCCAGACCCCCCACACCGGGACTAGCGGGGGGGTGGAGACCCAGTACTTC
>TRBJ2-1|-|TRBV9
CASSVTTSDDEQFF
TGTGCCAGCAGCGTGACTACCTCAGATGATGAGCAGTTCTTC
>TRBJ2-1|-|TRBV25-1
CASSVDGRGAYNEQFF
TGTGCCAGCAGTGTCGATGGTAGGGGTGCCTACAATGAGCAGTTCTTC
>TRBJ2-5|-|TRBV11-2
CARAGTEETQYF
TGTGCCAGGGCGGGAACTGAAGAGACCCAGTACTTC
>TRBJ2-1|TRBD1|TRBV24-1
CATSPGTGVYNEQFF
TGTGCCACCTCTCCCGGGACAGGGGTATACAATGAGCAGTTCTTC